A single sample gave rise to the 32 T cell receptor beta chains below, sequenced in a study of memory CD4+ T cells and cytomegalovirus serostatus. Single viable CD3+CD4+CD8-CD45RO+ cells were sorted as the memory CD4+ T cells. The table came from immunoSEQ multiplex PCR; TCRdb's copy has only in-frame clones and leaves some out. The table lists tens of thousands of clones, 60% to 85% of them singletons. The source material was memory CD4+ T cells from blood. These receptors came from an adult in good health and CMV-seronegative.

This clone turned up a few times. V and J are TRBV7-9 and TRBJ1-1; possibly TRBD1 for D (6 bases). The CDR3 is 14 residues long. V was shortened by 5 bases and J by 8 bases, with 18 bases between the two germline ends. Germline V CDR1 and CDR2: SEHNR, FQNEAQ (reference sequence). The CDR3 DNA reads TGTGCCAGCAGCAGCCCAGGGGTTGGGATGGAAGCTTTCTTT. It yields the protein CASSSPGVGMEAFF.

The chain joins TRBV5-1 to TRBJ1-5; perhaps TRBD1 as D (5 bases). Trimming cost V 3 bases and J 8 bases, with 15 bases left between them. The CDR3 is 14 residues long. Germline CDR1 and CDR2: SGHRS and YFSETQ. As DNA, the CDR3 is TGCGCCAGCAGCTGGGGAGGGACGGGGGAGCCCCAGCATTTT. Protein: CASSWGGTGEPQHF.

On this clone itself: Other DNA sequences in the sample encode the same CDR3. The chain combines TRBV7-2 with TRBJ1-5, with 7 bases aligning to TRBD1. The CDR3 sequence is 14 residues long. Per the germline V gene, CDR1 is SGHTA and CDR2 is FQGNSA. Unmatched junction bases numbered 2, after V lost 1 base and J lost 5 bases. CDR3 in amino acids: CASSLGQGYQPQHF. The DNA of the CDR3 is TGTGCCAGCAGCTTAGGACAGGGCTATCAGCCCCAGCATTTT.

This sequence joins TRBV6-5 and TRBJ2-1, with 11 bases identical to TRBD2. Germline lookup yields CDR1 MNHEY and CDR2 SVGAGI. The CDR3 is 14 residues long. Unmatched junction bases numbered 4, after V lost 5 bases and J lost 7 bases. CDR3 in amino acids: CASSKTSGMNEQFF. In DNA, the CDR3 is TGTGCCAGCAGTAAGACTAGCGGGATGAATGAGCAGTTCTTC.

The V gene is TRBV4-1, the J gene TRBJ2-7, with 12 bases lining up with TRBD2. CDR1 and CDR2 from the germline V gene are MGHRA and YSYEKL. V dropped 1 base and J dropped 0; count of bases not matched to a gene: 7. CDR3 length equals 18 residues. CDR3 sequence: CASSQAFGTSGSSYEQYF. CDR3 DNA: TGCGCCAGCAGCCAAGCCTTCGGGACTAGCGGGTCCTCCTACGAGCAGTACTTC.

V usage is TRBV30 and J usage is TRBJ1-1; D unresolved. CDR3 size: 13 residues. Trimming cost V 3 bases and J 5 bases, with 13 bases left between them. Germline CDR1 GTSNPN, CDR2 SVGIG (reference sequence). The CDR3 DNA is TGTGCCTGGAGGGCAGCGGTTATAACTGAAGCTTTCTTT. Protein: CAWRAAVITEAFF.

V and J are TRBV4-2 and TRBJ1-2; D unresolved. Germline V gives CDR1 LGHNA, CDR2 YNFKEQ. The CDR3 sequence is 15 residues long. V gave up 0 bases and J gave up 2 bases, with 10 bases separating them. In DNA form, the CDR3 reads TGTGCCAGCAGCCAAGATGAGGGTATGAACTATGGCTACACCTTC. Protein sequence: CASSQDEGMNYGYTF.

The count of this clone is one. The V and J genes are TRBV2 and TRBJ2-7; TRBD1 might be the D (6 bases). Trimming took 9 bases from V and 3 from J, leaving 15 bases between them. This CDR3 region has 13 residues. Germline CDR1 is SNHLY and CDR2 is FYNNEI. This chain's CDR3 is CARGAGELYEQYF. The CDR3, as DNA: TGTGCCAGGGGGGCAGGCGAACTCTACGAGCAGTACTTC.

V gene TRBV6-1 combines with J gene TRBJ2-1; 7 nucleotides match TRBD1. The germline gives CDR1 MNHNS, CDR2 SASEGT. The CDR3 has 15 amino acids. With V trimmed by 2 bases and J by 1 base, 2 bases remained unmatched. In nucleotides, the CDR3 is TGTGCCAGCAGTGAAAACAGGGGTTCCTACAATGAGCAGTTCTTC. This gives the protein CASSENRGSYNEQFF.

The chain couples TRBV10-3 to TRBJ2-1, with TRBD2 matching over 10 bases. CDR3 length: 14 residues. The ends lost 6 bases at V and 4 bases at J; junction bases unmatched: 3. The V gene's germline CDR1 is ENHRY and CDR2 SYGVKD. The CDR3 DNA sequence: TGTGCCATCAGGGAGACTAGCGGGTACAATGAGCAGTTCTTC. This codes for CAIRETSGYNEQFF.

The chain combines TRBV5-1 with TRBJ2-2; the D gene is possibly TRBD1 (6 bases). V lost 0 bases and J 7 bases, leaving 13 bases between the germline ends. In germline, CDR1 is SGHRS, CDR2 YFSETQ. CDR3 length: 15 amino acids. The chain's CDR3 is CASSLEGHRNGELFF. DNA for the CDR3: TGCGCCAGCAGCTTGGAGGGACACCGGAACGGGGAGCTGTTTTTT.

The genes are TRBV27 and TRBJ2-3; TRBD2 might be the D (6 bases). V lost 5 bases to trimming and J lost 4 bases, with 22 bases between them. The CDR3 extends over 17 amino acids. Germline V gene lookup returns CDR1 MNHEY and CDR2 SMNVEV (reference sequence). As DNA, the CDR3 is TGTGCCAGCAGTCCCCTATTCGATCGGAGGGCCCCAGATACGCAGTATTTT. The encoded protein is CASSPLFDRRAPDTQYF.

The V call is TRBV11-2, the J call TRBJ2-3, with TRBD2 matching 10 bases. Losses at the gene ends were 4 bases for V and 5 bases for J; bases not matched to a gene: 6. Germline lookup yields CDR1 SGHAT and CDR2 FQNNGV. This CDR3 is 15 amino acids long. CDR3 amino acids: CASSSSGRVRDTQYF. The DNA for the CDR3 is TGTGCCAGCAGCTCAAGCGGGAGGGTGAGAGATACGCAGTATTTT. Using reference TRBV11-2 and TRBJ2-3 for the parts outside the CDR3, the full variable domain is EAGVAQSPRYKIIEKRQSVAFWCNPISGHATLYWYQQILGQGPKLLIQFQNNGVVDDSQLPKDRFSAERLKGVDSTLKIQPAKLEDSAVYLCASSSSGRVRDTQYFGPGTRLTVL.

This clone appeared once. The chain employs TRBV28 and TRBJ2-7; 8 nucleotides align to TRBD1. CDR3 length: 16 residues. V gave up 6 bases and J gave up 3 bases; unmatched junction bases: 13. Germline loops: CDR1 MDHEN, CDR2 SYDVKM. This CDR3 reads CASSKQGVGLYYEQYF. DNA of the CDR3: TGTGCCAGCAGCAAACAGGGGGTCGGTTTATACTACGAGCAGTACTTC. The full variable domain, completed using reference TRBV28 and TRBJ2-7, is DVKVTQSSRYLVKRTGEKVFLECVQDMDHENMFWYRQDPGLGLRLIYFSYDVKMKEKGDIPEGYSVSREKKERFSLILESASTNQTSMYLCASSKQGVGLYYEQYFGPGTRLTVT.

This clone occurred a few times. This chain joins TRBV29-1 and TRBJ2-1; D may correspond to TRBD1 or TRBD2 (5 bases each). Per the germline V gene, CDR1 is SQVTM and CDR2 is ANQGSEA. V shed 0 bases and J shed 0 bases, with 15 bases lying between them. There are 17 residues in the CDR3. The CDR3 nucleotides are TGCAGCGTTGAAGATCGAGGGGCATCAAGCTCCTACAATGAGCAGTTCTTC. This gives the protein CSVEDRGASSSYNEQFF.

The gene calls are TRBV28 and TRBJ1-1; D uncertain. The V and J ends lost 2 bases and 5 bases respectively, with 3 bases between them. Germline V gene sequence: CDR1 MDHEN, CDR2 SYDVKM. The CDR3 runs 11 residues. The CDR3 sequence: CASSLSTEAFF. CDR3 sequence (DNA): TGTGCCAGCAGTTTAAGTACTGAAGCTTTCTTT.

The V gene is TRBV7-2, the J gene TRBJ2-2; possible D gene TRBD2, 5 bases. Germline-derived CDR1 and CDR2 are SGHTA and FQGNSA. The CDR3 sequence is 17 residues long. V was trimmed by 1 base and J by 2 bases, leaving 14 bases between them. In DNA, the CDR3 is TGTGCCAGCAGCTTAGGATTTTGGGAGCTAAACACCGGGGAGCTGTTTTTT. Protein: CASSLGFWELNTGELFF. The entire variable domain, with the rest obtained from reference TRBV7-2 and TRBJ2-2, is as follows: GAGVSQSPSNKVTEKGKDVELRCDPISGHTALYWYRQSLGQGLEFLIYFQGNSAPDKSGLPSDRFSAERTGGSVSTLTIQRTQQEDSAVYLCASSLGFWELNTGELFFGEGSRLTVL.

V is TRBV5-6 and J is TRBJ2-2; 7 bases align to TRBD2. J lost 4 bases, V lost 6 bases, and 9 bases had no gene match. Germline CDR1 reads SGHDT; CDR2 reads YYEEEE. The CDR3 is made up of 15 amino acids. CDR3 sequence: CASTIGLAATGELFF. CDR3 nucleotide sequence: TGTGCCAGCACCATTGGGCTAGCGGCCACCGGGGAGCTGTTTTTT.

The genes are TRBV5-4 and TRBJ1-1; no firm D call. The CDR3 covers 13 residues. CDR1 is SGHNT, CDR2 YYREEE, per germline (reference sequence). Trimming removed 0 bases from V and 7 bases from J, with 10 bases in between. The CDR3 loop is CASSLVGGIEAFF. CDR3 DNA sequence: TGTGCCAGCAGCTTGGTCGGAGGGATTGAAGCTTTCTTT.

This clone was seen a single time. This rearrangement joins TRBV19 to TRBJ2-5; tentatively, D is TRBD2 (6 bases). CDR1 LNHDA and CDR2 SQIVND come from the germline V gene (reference sequence). The length of the CDR3 is 15 residues. V was trimmed by 5 bases and J by 2 bases, leaving 15 bases between them. The CDR3 sequence is CASSPRLGLQETQYF. The CDR3 DNA reads TGTGCCAGTAGTCCGCGACTAGGACTACAAGAGACCCAGTACTTC.

In this sample, this clone turned up a few times. The chain recombines TRBV29-1 with TRBJ2-2; 12 positions agree with TRBD2. The trim removed 4 bases at V and 4 bases at J, leaving 10 bases unmatched. CDR3 size: 17 residues. Germline V gives CDR1 SQVTM, CDR2 ANQGSEA. CDR3 region: CSVALAGGPQSTGELFF. The CDR3, as DNA: TGCAGCGTTGCTCTAGCGGGAGGGCCTCAGAGCACCGGGGAGCTGTTTTTT.

This rearrangement joins TRBV18 to TRBJ2-7, with 7 bases fitting TRBD2. V was clipped by 4 bases and J by 6 bases; unmatched bases: 6. Germline CDR1 KGHSH, CDR2 LQKENI. The CDR3 is 13 amino acids. In DNA form, the CDR3 reads TGTGCCAGCTCACTGGCGGGAGCGGTCGAGCAGTACTTC. It is translated as CASSLAGAVEQYF. Filled out from reference TRBV18 and TRBJ2-7, the complete variable domain reads NAGVMQNPRHLVRRRGQEARLRCSPMKGHSHVYWYRQLPEEGLKFMVYLQKENIIDESGMPKERFSAEFPKEGPSILRIQQVVRGDSAAYFCASSLAGAVEQYFGPGTRLTVT.

The V gene is TRBV5-1, the J gene TRBJ2-3, with 7 bases matching TRBD2. Germline V lookup: CDR1 SGHRS, CDR2 YFSETQ. CDR3 length: 14 residues. V lost 1 base and J lost 1; bases outside the gene matches: 0. The DNA of the CDR3 is TGCGCCAGCAGCTTGACTAGCGGCACAGATACGCAGTATTTT. It is translated as CASSLTSGTDTQYF.

This clone turned up a few times. The chain employs TRBV30 and TRBJ1-4, with TRBD1 as a possible D gene (5 bases). Trimming shortened V by 0 bases and J by 8 bases, and 16 bases separated the two germline ends. The length of the CDR3 is 15 residues. The germline gives CDR1 GTSNPN, CDR2 SVGIG (reference sequence). CDR3 protein: CAWSVSWTGQEKLFF. Written as DNA, the CDR3 is TGTGCCTGGAGTGTATCGTGGACGGGGCAGGAAAAACTGTTTTTT.

V and J are TRBV7-8 and TRBJ1-4; TRBD1 matches 7 bases. CDR1 SGHVS and CDR2 FQNEAQ come from the germline V gene. The CDR3 totals 15 residues. The junction had 8 bases not matched to a gene; V was cut back by 3 bases and J by 7 bases. The CDR3 sequence: CASSLRQGGREKLFF. The CDR3 DNA sequence: TGTGCCAGCAGCTTGAGACAGGGCGGCCGTGAAAAACTGTTTTTT.

The chain couples TRBV2 to TRBJ1-3; D is ambiguous. Trimming removed 5 bases from V and 0 bases from J, with 5 bases in between. Germline lookup yields CDR1 SNHLY and CDR2 FYNNEI. This CDR3 contains 13 residues. In DNA form, the CDR3 reads TGTGCCAGCAGTTCCAACTCTGGAAACACCATATATTTT. The encoded protein is CASSSNSGNTIYF.

This clone was found once. The chain carries TRBV28 and TRBJ1-5, with D uncertain. Trimming shortened V by 7 bases and J by 2 bases, and 6 bases separated the two germline ends. This CDR3 contains 12 residues. The germline V gene encodes CDR1 MDHEN and CDR2 SYDVKM. CDR3 sequence: CASKGGNQPQHF. Here the CDR3 DNA reads TGTGCCAGCAAGGGAGGCAATCAGCCCCAGCATTTT.

CDR3 nucleotide sequence: TGCGCCAGCAGCCCCGGCGACAGGCTCTATGGCTACACCTTC. Protein sequence: CASSPGDRLYGYTF. This chain connects TRBV5-1 to TRBJ1-2, with a possible D match to TRBD1 (6 bases). Trimming pared 4 bases from V and 4 bases from J, leaving 14 bases between. The CDR3 has 14 residues. Germline assignment: CDR1 SGHRS and CDR2 YFSETQ. Supplemented by reference TRBV5-1 and TRBJ1-2, the full variable domain reads KAGVTQTPRYLIKTRGQQVTLSCSPISGHRSVSWYQQTPGQGLQFLFEYFSETQRNKGNFPGRFSGRQFSNSRSEMNVSTLELGDSALYLCASSPGDRLYGYTFGSGTRLTVV.

Only one count was recorded for this clone. This chain connects TRBV4-2 to TRBJ1-4; 8 bases fit TRBD1. Per the germline V gene, CDR1 is LGHNA and CDR2 is YNFKEQ. The CDR3 is 15 amino acids. The V gene end was trimmed by 6 bases and the J gene end by 6 bases; junction bases not matched to a gene: 9. The DNA of the CDR3 is TGTGCCAGCAGTCCAGGGGGCGCGTGGGATGAAAAACTGTTTTTT. As protein: CASSPGGAWDEKLFF.

This clone occurred a few times. The V call is TRBV5-1, the J call TRBJ2-2; D might be TRBD2 (5 bases). Trimming took 5 bases from V and 4 from J, leaving 12 bases between them. This CDR3 region has 14 residues. CDR1 and CDR2 (germline): SGHRS, YFSETQ. The CDR3 DNA sequence: TGCGCCAGCAGAGGAGCGGACCTCACCGGGGAGCTGTTTTTT. This translates into CASRGADLTGELFF.

This chain uses TRBV7-9 with TRBJ2-3; D may correspond to TRBD1 or TRBD2 (5 bases each). The germline CDR1 and CDR2 sequences are SEHNR and FQNEAQ (reference sequence). The CDR3 is 15 residues long. Trimming removed 3 bases from V and 2 bases from J, with 12 bases in between. CDR3 sequence: CASSLGDRNTDTQYF. The CDR3, as DNA: TGTGCCAGCAGCTTGGGGGACCGAAACACAGATACGCAGTATTTT.

The CDR3 region is CASRGHGTDTQYF. Written as DNA, the CDR3 is TGTGCCAGTAGAGGGCATGGCACAGATACGCAGTATTTT. The chain recombines TRBV19 with TRBJ2-3; D gene ambiguous. Germline assignment: CDR1 LNHDA and CDR2 SQIVND (reference sequence). V lost 6 bases to trimming and J lost 1 base, with 8 bases between them. The CDR3 length is 13 residues.